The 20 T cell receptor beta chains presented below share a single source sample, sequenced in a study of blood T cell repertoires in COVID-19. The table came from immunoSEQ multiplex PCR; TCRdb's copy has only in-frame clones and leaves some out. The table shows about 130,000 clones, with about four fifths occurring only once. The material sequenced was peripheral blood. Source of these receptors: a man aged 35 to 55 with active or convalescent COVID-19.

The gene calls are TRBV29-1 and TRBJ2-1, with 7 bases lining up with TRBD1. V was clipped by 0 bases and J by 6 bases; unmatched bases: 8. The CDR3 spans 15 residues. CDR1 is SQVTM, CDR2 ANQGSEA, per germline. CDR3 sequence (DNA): TGCAGCGTTGAAGAGAGGGACCCAGGGGGCAATGAGCAGTTCTTC. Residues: CSVEERDPGGNEQFF.

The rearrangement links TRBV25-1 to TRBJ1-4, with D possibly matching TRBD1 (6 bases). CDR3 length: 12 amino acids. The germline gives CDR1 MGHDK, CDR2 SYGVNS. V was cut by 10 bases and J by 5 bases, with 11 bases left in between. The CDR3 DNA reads TGTGCCACTACGGGACACAATGAAAAACTGTTTTTT. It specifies CATTGHNEKLFF.

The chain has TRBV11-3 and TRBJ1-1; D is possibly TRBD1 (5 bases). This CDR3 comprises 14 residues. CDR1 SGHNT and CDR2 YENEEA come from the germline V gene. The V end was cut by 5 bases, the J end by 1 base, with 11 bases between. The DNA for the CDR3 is TGTGCCAGCAGCCTGGGACTCCAGAACACTGAAGCTTTCTTT. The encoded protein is CASSLGLQNTEAFF.

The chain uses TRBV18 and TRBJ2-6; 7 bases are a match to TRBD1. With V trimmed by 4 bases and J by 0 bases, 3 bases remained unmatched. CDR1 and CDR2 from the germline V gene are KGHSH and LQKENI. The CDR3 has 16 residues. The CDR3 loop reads CASSQGQSSGANVLTF. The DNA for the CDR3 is TGTGCCAGCTCACAGGGACAGAGCTCTGGGGCCAACGTCCTGACTTTC.

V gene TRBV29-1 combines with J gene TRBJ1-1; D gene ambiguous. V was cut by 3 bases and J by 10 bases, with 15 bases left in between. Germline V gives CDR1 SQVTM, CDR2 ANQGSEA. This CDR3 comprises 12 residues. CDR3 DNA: TGCAGCGTTGATCCTTCAACGGGGAGAGCTTTCTTT. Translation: CSVDPSTGRAFF.

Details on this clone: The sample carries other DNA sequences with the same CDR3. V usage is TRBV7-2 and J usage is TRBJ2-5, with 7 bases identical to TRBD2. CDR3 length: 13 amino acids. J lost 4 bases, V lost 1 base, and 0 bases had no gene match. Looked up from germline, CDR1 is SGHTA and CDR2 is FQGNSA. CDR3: CASSLGLAETQYF. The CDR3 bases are TGTGCCAGCAGCTTAGGACTAGCAGAGACCCAGTACTTC. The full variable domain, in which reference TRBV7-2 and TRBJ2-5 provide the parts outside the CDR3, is GAGVSQSPSNKVTEKGKDVELRCDPISGHTALYWYRQSLGQGLEFLIYFQGNSAPDKSGLPSDRFSAERTGGSVSTLTIQRTQQEDSAVYLCASSLGLAETQYFGPGTRLLVL.

CDR3 sequence: CASSHRGLAPSGNTIYF. The CDR3 DNA reads TGTGCCAGCAGTCACAGGGGGCTGGCGCCGAGTGGAAACACCATATATTTT. This sequence joins TRBV3-1 (or the pseudogene TRBV3-2) and TRBJ1-3, with TRBD1 identical over 9 bases. From germline, CDR1 is LGHDT and CDR2 YNNKEL (reference sequence). CDR3 length equals 17 residues. J was trimmed by 3 bases and V by 6 bases; bases with no gene match: 12.

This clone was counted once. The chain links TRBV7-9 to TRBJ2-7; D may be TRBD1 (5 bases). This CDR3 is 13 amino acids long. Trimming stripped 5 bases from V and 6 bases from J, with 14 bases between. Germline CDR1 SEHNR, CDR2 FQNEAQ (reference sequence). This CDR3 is CASSTVTQGEQYF. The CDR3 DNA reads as TGTGCCAGCAGCACCGTCACGCAGGGCGAGCAGTACTTC.

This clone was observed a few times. CDR3 residues: CASSVIAGGNEQFF. In DNA form, the CDR3 reads TGTGCCAGCAGCGTAATAGCGGGGGGGAATGAGCAGTTCTTC. This chain links TRBV9 with TRBJ2-1, with 11 bases lining up with TRBD2. V gave up 1 base and J gave up 7 bases; unmatched junction bases: 1. From germline, CDR1 is SGDLS and CDR2 YYNGEE. This CDR3 comprises 14 residues.

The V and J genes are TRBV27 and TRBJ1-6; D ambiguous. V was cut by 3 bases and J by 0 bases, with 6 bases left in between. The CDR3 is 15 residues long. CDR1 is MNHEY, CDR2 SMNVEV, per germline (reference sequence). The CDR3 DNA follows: TGTGCCAGCAGTTTCCTGAGCTCCTATAATTCACCCCTCCACTTT. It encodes CASSFLSSYNSPLHF.

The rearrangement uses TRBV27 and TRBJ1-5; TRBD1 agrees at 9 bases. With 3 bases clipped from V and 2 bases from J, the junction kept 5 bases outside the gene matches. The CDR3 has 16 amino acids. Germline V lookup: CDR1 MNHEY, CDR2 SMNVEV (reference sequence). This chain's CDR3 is CASSLGTGSGNQPQHF. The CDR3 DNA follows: TGTGCCAGCAGTTTGGGGACAGGGAGCGGCAATCAGCCCCAGCATTTT.

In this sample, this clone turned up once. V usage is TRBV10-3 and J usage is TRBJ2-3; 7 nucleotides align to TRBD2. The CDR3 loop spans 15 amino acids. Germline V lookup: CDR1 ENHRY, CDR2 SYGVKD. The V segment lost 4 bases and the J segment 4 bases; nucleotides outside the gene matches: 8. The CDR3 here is CAISGNGGSSDTQYF. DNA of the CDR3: TGTGCCATCAGTGGAAACGGGGGGTCGTCAGATACGCAGTATTTT.

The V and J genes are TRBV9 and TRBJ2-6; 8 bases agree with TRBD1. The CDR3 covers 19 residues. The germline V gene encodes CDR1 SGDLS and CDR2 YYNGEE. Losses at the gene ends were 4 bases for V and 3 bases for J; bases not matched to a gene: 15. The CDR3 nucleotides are TGTGCCAGCAGCTCCTGGACAGGGCCAAGAGATGTTGGGGCCAACGTCCTGACTTTC. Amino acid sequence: CASSSWTGPRDVGANVLTF.

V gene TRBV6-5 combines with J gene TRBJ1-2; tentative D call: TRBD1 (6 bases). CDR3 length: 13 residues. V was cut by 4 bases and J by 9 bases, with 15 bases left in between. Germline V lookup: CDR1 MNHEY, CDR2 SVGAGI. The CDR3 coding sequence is TGTGCCAGCAGTTCCCTTGACACAGGGCGCTACACCTTC. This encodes CASSSLDTGRYTF.

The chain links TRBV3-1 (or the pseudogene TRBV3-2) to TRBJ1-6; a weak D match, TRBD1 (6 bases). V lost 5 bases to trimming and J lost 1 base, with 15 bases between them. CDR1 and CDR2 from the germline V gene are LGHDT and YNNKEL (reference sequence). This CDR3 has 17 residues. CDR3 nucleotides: TGTGCCAGCAGCTACGACAGGTCAATGTCCTATAATTCACCCCTCCACTTT. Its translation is CASSYDRSMSYNSPLHF.

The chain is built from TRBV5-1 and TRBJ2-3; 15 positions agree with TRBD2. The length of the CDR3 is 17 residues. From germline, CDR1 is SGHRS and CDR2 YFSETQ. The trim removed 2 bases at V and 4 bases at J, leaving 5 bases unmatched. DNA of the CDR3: TGCGCCAGCAGCTTCGGGACTAGCGGGGGGAAGGCAGATACGCAGTATTTT. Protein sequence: CASSFGTSGGKADTQYF.

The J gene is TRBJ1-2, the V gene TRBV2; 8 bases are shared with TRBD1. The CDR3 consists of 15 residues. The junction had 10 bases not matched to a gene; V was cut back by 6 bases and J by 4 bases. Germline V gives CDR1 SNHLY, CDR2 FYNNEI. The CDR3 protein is CASRWGQVPSYGYTF. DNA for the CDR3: TGTGCCAGCAGATGGGGACAGGTGCCTTCCTATGGCTACACCTTC.

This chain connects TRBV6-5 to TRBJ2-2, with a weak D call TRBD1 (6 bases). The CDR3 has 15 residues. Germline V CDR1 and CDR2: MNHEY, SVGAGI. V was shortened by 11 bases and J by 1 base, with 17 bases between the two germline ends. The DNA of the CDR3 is TGTGCCGTACGTCGGACAGAGTGGAACACCGGGGAGCTGTTTTTT. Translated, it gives CAVRRTEWNTGELFF.

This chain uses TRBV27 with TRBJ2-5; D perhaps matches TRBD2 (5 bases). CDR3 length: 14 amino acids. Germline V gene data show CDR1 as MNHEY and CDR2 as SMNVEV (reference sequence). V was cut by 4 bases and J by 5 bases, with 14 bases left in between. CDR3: CASSSGLPGETQYF. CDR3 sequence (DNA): TGTGCCAGCAGTTCTGGGCTACCGGGGGAGACCCAGTACTTC.

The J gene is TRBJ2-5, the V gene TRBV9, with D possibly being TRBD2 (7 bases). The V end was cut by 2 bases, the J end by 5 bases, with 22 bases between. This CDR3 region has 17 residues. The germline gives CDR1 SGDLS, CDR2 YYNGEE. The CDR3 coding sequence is TGTGCCAGCAGCGTGGGAGGGGGGGCTCTCACCCCCGAGACCCAGTACTTC. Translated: CASSVGGGALTPETQYF. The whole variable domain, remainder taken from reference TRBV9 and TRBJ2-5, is DSGVTQTPKHLITATGQRVTLRCSPRSGDLSVYWYQQSLDQGLQFLIQYYNGEERAKGNILERFSAQQFPDLHSELNLSSLELGDSALYFCASSVGGGALTPETQYFGPGTRLLVL.